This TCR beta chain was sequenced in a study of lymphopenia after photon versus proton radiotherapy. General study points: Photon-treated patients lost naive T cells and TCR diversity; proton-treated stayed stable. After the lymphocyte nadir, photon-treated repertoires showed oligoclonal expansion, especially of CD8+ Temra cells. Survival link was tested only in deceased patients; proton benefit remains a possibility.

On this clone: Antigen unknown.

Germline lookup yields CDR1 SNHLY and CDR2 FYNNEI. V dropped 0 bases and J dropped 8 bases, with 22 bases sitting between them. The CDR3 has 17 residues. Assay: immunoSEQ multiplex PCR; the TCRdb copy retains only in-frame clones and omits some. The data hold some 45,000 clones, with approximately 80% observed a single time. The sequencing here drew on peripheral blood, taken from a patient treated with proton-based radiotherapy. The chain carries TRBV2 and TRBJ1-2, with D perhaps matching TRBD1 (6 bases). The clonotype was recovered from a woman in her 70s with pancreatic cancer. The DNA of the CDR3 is TGTGCCAGCAGTGAAGCGCGGATGGCAGGGGAGACTCGCGGCTACACCTTC. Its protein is CASSEARMAGETRGYTF.